These 14 T cell receptor beta chains originate from one sample sequenced in a study of OX40 agonist ivuxolimab in advanced cancers. Preparation of the library involved the immunoSEQ multiplex PCR assay. TCRdb obtained this table from immuneACCESS and retained in-frame rearrangements with V and J assigned. These tables miss some clones; where compared with another copy, unresolved V genes account for less than half of the shortfall, and the remainder is unexplained. Recorded for this sample are some 41,000 clones; roughly nine tenths of them occurred a single time. Of the sample, under 0.65% falls within the top ten clones. The source material was CD4+ or CD8+ T cells sorted from blood, sampled in a trial of the OX40 agonist ivuxolimab. The receptors originated from an adult with an advanced solid tumor such as melanoma, head and neck, liver or kidney cancer.

The V gene is TRBV6-5, the J gene TRBJ2-3, with D possibly TRBD1 on 6 matching bases. The CDR3 contains 14 residues. CDR1 MNHEY and CDR2 SVGAGI come from the germline V gene. The V end lost 6 bases, the J end lost 9 bases, and 19 bases lay between the germline ends. CDR3 in DNA: TGTGCCAGCAGACCCGACAGGAACTTATGGACGCAGTATTTT. Translating it yields CASRPDRNLWTQYF.

V and J are TRBV5-5 and TRBJ1-1; perhaps TRBD1 as D (5 bases). The V end was cut by 3 bases, the J end by 4 bases, with 28 bases between. In germline, CDR1 is SGHKS, CDR2 YYEKEE (reference sequence). There are 19 residues in the CDR3. In nucleotides, the CDR3 is TGTGCCAGCAGCTCGTCCCTGGGCAGGGTCGGGATGTCACTCACTGAAGCTTTCTTT. It translates to CASSSSLGRVGMSLTEAFF.

V gene TRBV4-3 combines with J gene TRBJ1-4, with TRBD1 as a possible D gene (6 bases). Trimming removed 4 bases at V and 6 bases at J, with 18 bases between. Germline loops: CDR1 LGHNA, CDR2 YSLEER. This CDR3 is 16 amino acids long. The CDR3 nucleotides read TGCGCCAGCAGCCCCCGCTCGAGGGGGGCGTATGAAAAACTGTTTTTT. Translated: CASSPRSRGAYEKLFF.

V is TRBV5-4 and J is TRBJ1-2, with D perhaps TRBD1 (6 bases). The germline V and J ends were trimmed by 0 bases and 6 bases, with 15 bases remaining between them. Germline assignment: CDR1 SGHNT and CDR2 YYREEE (reference sequence). The CDR3 totals 15 residues. CDR3 nucleotide sequence: TGTGCCAGCAGCTTGGGAGGGGGGCGGAGAGATGGCTACACCTTC. It specifies CASSLGGGRRDGYTF.

This chain links TRBV4-1 with TRBJ2-1; 10 bases line up with TRBD2. CDR3 length: 16 amino acids. The V segment lost 3 bases and the J segment 7 bases; nucleotides outside the gene matches: 9. The germline CDR1 and CDR2 sequences are MGHRA and YSYEKL. The CDR3 DNA sequence: TGCGCCAGCAGCCACGGAGCGGGGGGGCGATTGAATGAGCAGTTCTTC. This codes for CASSHGAGGRLNEQFF.

The V gene is TRBV9, the J gene TRBJ2-1; D might be TRBD1 (6 bases). CDR3 length equals 14 residues. CDR1 is SGDLS, CDR2 YYNGEE, per germline. V lost 5 bases and J lost 6, with 15 bases in between. CDR3: CASSQAGVLNEQFF. The CDR3 nucleotides read TGTGCCAGCAGTCAAGCAGGGGTCCTCAATGAGCAGTTCTTC.

The rearrangement uses TRBV11-1 and TRBJ2-1; D not resolved. CDR1 is SGHAT, CDR2 FQDESV, per germline (reference sequence). The CDR3 has 14 residues. V gave up 1 base and J gave up 9 bases, with 13 bases separating them. The CDR3 reads CASSLEPDLREQFF. The CDR3 DNA is TGTGCCAGCAGCTTAGAACCGGATCTGCGTGAGCAGTTCTTC. Using reference TRBV11-1 and TRBJ2-1 for the parts outside the CDR3, the full variable domain is EAEVAQSPRYKITEKSQAVAFWCDPISGHATLYWYRQILGQGPELLVQFQDESVVDDSQLPKDRFSAERLKGVDSTLKIQPAELGDSAMYLCASSLEPDLREQFFGPGTRLTVL.

The chain combines TRBV27 with TRBJ1-4; D gene ambiguous. This CDR3 is built from 10 residues. Germline lookup yields CDR1 MNHEY and CDR2 SMNVEV (reference sequence). The germline V and J ends were trimmed by 4 bases and 9 bases, with 3 bases remaining between them. CDR3 sequence (DNA): TGTGCCAGCAGTTATAAAAAACTGTTTTTT. This sequence encodes CASSYKKLFF.

This clone was recorded only once. The V call is TRBV7-9, the J call TRBJ1-6, with 9 bases lining up with TRBD1. CDR3 length: 17 amino acids. J was trimmed by 3 bases and V by 5 bases; bases with no gene match: 8. CDR1 is SEHNR and CDR2 is FQNEAQ in the germline V gene (reference sequence). The CDR3 sequence is CASSQRGQGLYNSPLHF. CDR3 bases: TGTGCCAGCAGCCAGAGGGGACAGGGCCTCTATAATTCACCCCTCCACTTT. Full variable domain (outside the CDR3, taken from reference TRBV7-9 and TRBJ1-6): DTGVSQNPRHKITKRGQNVTFRCDPISEHNRLYWYRQTLGQGPEFLTYFQNEAQLEKSRLLSDRFSAERPKGSFSTLEIQRTEQGDSAMYLCASSQRGQGLYNSPLHFGNGTRLTVT.

The chain combines TRBV5-4 with TRBJ2-5; D possibly matches TRBD1 or TRBD2 (7 bases each). Trimming pared 4 bases from V and 5 bases from J, leaving 15 bases between. Germline V lookup: CDR1 SGHNT, CDR2 YYREEE (reference sequence). CDR3 length: 14 amino acids. The CDR3 DNA sequence: TGTGCCAGCAGCCTAGACAGGGAGGGGGAGACCCAGTACTTC. Protein sequence: CASSLDREGETQYF.

The CDR3 here is CASTHRFGGPYNEQFF. Written as DNA, the CDR3 is TGTGCCAGCACCCACCGGTTCGGGGGGCCCTACAATGAGCAGTTCTTC. V is TRBV5-4 and J is TRBJ2-1, with D possibly being TRBD2 (7 bases). The CDR3 extends over 16 amino acids. Deletions cut 6 bases from V and 2 bases from J, with 18 bases between. Germline V gives CDR1 SGHNT, CDR2 YYREEE (reference sequence).

The sample holds a few counts of this clone. The chain uses TRBV5-1 and TRBJ2-3; the D gene is possibly TRBD2 (6 bases). The V gene's germline CDR1 is SGHRS and CDR2 YFSETQ. Trimming removed 7 bases at V and 4 bases at J, with 13 bases between. The CDR3 covers 13 residues. The CDR3 DNA sequence: TGCGCCAGCCGCTGGGGAGGTTCAGATACGCAGTATTTT. Protein: CASRWGGSDTQYF.

A word on this clone: Germline is not matched at one junction end, which may reflect a read error. This same CDR3 is encoded by further DNA sequences in the sample. This chain uses TRBV7-9 with TRBJ2-7; the D gene is possibly TRBD2 (5 bases). The CDR3 spans 12 residues. Germline CDR1 is SEHNR and CDR2 is FQNEAQ (reference sequence). CDR3 bases: TGTGCCAGCAGCCTAGCCCACTACGAGCAGTACTTC. Protein product: CASSLAHYEQYF.

There are a few counts of this clone. This chain uses TRBV5-6 with TRBJ2-7; D unresolved. The V end was cut by 0 bases, the J end by 0 bases, with 4 bases between. CDR1 is SGHDT and CDR2 is YYEEEE in the germline V gene. CDR3 length equals 13 residues. For the CDR3, the DNA is TGTGCCAGCAGCTTGGACAACTCCTACGAGCAGTACTTC. This gives the protein CASSLDNSYEQYF.